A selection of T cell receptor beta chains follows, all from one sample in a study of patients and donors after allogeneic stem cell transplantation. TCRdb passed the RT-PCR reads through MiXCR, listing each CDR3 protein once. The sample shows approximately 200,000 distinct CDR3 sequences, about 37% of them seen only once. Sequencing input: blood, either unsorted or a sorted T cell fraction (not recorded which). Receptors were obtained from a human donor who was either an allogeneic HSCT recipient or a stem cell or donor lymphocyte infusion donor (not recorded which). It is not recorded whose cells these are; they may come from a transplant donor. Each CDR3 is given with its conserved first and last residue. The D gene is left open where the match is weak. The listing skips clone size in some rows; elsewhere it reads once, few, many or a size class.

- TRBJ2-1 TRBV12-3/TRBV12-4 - CASSSTQRFF TGTGCCAGCAGTTCCACACAGAGGTTCTTC
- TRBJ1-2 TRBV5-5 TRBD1 CASSGGQGNYGYTF TGTGCCAGCAGCGGCGGACAGGGTAACTATGGCTACACCTTC
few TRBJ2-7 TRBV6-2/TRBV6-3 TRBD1 CASSYSGGTGGYEQYF TGTGCCAGCAGTTACTCCGGGGGGACAGGGGGATACGAGCAGTACTTC
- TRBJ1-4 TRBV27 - CASSLGKGAGKLFF TGTGCCAGCAGTTTGGGGAAAGGCGCGGGGAAACTGTTTTTT
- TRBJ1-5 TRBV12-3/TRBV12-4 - CASSPGQHSNQPQHF TGTGCCAGCAGTCCCGGACAGCATAGCAATCAGCCCCAGCATTTT
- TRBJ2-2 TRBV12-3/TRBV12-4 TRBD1 CASRSQGASTGELFF TGTGCCTCCCGTTCACAGGGGGCCAGCACCGGGGAGCTGTTTTTT
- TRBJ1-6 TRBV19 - CASNTGLGSPLHF TGTGCCAGTAACACGGGGCTAGGTTCACCCCTCCACTTT
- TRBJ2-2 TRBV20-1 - CSASTPGELFF TGCAGTGCTAGTACACCCGGGGAGCTGTTTTTT
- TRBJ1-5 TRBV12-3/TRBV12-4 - CASSFLAGNQPQHF TGTGCCAGCAGTTTTCTGGCAGGAAATCAGCCCCAGCATTTT
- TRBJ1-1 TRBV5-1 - CASRKQNTEAFF TGCGCCAGCAGGAAGCAGAACACTGAAGCTTTCTTT
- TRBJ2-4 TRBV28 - CASSLGTLAKNIQYF TGTGCCAGCAGTTTAGGGACATTAGCCAAAAACATTCAGTACTTC
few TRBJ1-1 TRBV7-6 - CASSRAAKGWNTEAFF TGTGCCAGCAGCCGAGCGGCCAAGGGGTGGAACACTGAAGCTTTCTTT
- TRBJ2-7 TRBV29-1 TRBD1 CSVQTGTVPYEQYF TGCAGCGTTCAGACCGGGACAGTCCCCTACGAGCAGTACTTC
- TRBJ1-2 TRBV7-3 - CASSSHQGYGYTF TGTGCCAGCAGCTCTCATCAGGGGTATGGCTACACCTTC
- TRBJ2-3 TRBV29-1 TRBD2 CSAPGLAGASTDTQYF TGCAGCGCCCCGGGACTAGCGGGGGCGAGCACAGATACGCAGTATTTT
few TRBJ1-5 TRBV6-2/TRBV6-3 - CASSYLAPRSNQPQHF TGTGCCAGCAGTTATTTGGCCCCGAGAAGCAATCAGCCCCAGCATTTT
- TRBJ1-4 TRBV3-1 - CASSQVVGSGGEKLFF TGTGCCAGCAGTCAGGTGGTAGGGTCCGGCGGTGAAAAACTGTTTTTT
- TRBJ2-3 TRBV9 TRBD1 CASSEPGQGSDTQYF TGTGCCAGCAGCGAGCCGGGACAGGGGTCAGATACGCAGTATTTT
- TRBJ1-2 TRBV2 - CASRRPEDGSNYGYTF TGTGCCAGCCGTAGGCCCGAGGACGGTTCTAACTATGGCTACACCTTC
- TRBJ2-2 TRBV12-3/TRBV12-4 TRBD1 CASGRQGRQTGELFF TGTGCCAGCGGACGACAGGGACGTCAAACCGGGGAGCTGTTTTTT
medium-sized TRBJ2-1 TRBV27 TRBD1 CASSIQGLSSYNEQFF TGTGCCAGCAGCATACAGGGGTTGAGCTCCTACAATGAGCAGTTCTTC
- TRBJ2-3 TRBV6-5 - CASSRDGGGTDTQYF TGTGCCAGCAGTCGTGACGGGGGTGGCACAGATACGCAGTATTTT
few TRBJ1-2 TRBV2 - CASKPRDGYTF TGTGCCAGCAAACCTAGGGACGGCTACACCTTC
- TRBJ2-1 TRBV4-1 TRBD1 CASSQDTDRGAYNEQFF TGCGCCAGCAGCCAAGACACCGACAGGGGGGCCTACAATGAGCAGTTCTTC
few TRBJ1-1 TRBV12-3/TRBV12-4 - CASSPRVGWTEAFF TGTGCCAGCAGCCCCAGGGTAGGATGGACTGAAGCTTTCTTT
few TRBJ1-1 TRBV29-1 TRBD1 CSVARQGPNTEAFF TGCAGCGTTGCCCGACAGGGACCGAACACTGAAGCTTTCTTT
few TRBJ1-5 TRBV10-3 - CAISGSNQPQHF TGTGCCATCTCGGGCAGCAATCAGCCCCAGCATTTT
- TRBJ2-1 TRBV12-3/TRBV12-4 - CASSPSYGLYSYNEQFF TGTGCCAGCAGTCCGAGCTACGGACTGTACTCCTACAATGAGCAGTTCTTC
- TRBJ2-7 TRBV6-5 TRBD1 CASRRQGGSYEQYF TGTGCCAGCAGACGACAGGGGGGCTCCTACGAGCAGTACTTC
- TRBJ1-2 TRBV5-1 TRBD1 CASSQGQAWHGYTF TGCGCCAGCAGCCAGGGACAGGCTTGGCATGGCTACACCTTC
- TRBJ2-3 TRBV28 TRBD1 CASRGYRGHMGTDTQYF TGTGCCAGCAGGGGCTACAGGGGGCACATGGGCACGGATACGCAGTATTTT
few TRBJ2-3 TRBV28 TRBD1 CASSLLGQDTDTQYF TGTGCCAGCAGTTTATTGGGACAGGACACAGATACGCAGTATTTT
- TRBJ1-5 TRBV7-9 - CASSSRELTKTQHF TGTGCCAGCAGCTCCAGGGAACTGACGAAGACCCAGCATTTT
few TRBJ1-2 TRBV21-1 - CASSKVPYGYTF TGTGCCAGCAGCAAAGTGCCTTATGGCTACACCTTC
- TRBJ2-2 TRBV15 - CATGDRNTGELFF TGTGCCACCGGAGACAGAAACACCGGGGAGCTGTTTTTT
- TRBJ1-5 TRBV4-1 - CASSQGPYGFEEPQHF TGCGCCAGCAGCCAAGGGCCGTACGGGTTCGAGGAGCCCCAGCATTTT
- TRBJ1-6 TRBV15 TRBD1 CATSAQGQGNSPLHF TGTGCCACCAGCGCCCAAGGACAGGGAAATTCACCCCTCCACTTT
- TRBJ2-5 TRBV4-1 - CASRREGQGGETQYF TGCGCCAGCAGGCGGGAGGGACAGGGAGGGGAGACCCAGTACTTC
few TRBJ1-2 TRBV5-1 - CASSLVGVPSALNGYTF TGCGCCAGCAGCTTGGTGGGGGTTCCGTCTGCGTTGAATGGCTACACCTTC
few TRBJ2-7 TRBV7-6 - CASSFTHREEQYF TGTGCCAGCAGCTTCACACATCGAGAAGAGCAGTACTTC
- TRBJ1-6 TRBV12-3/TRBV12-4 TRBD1 CASSFGDRGNSPLHF TGTGCCAGCAGTTTCGGGGACAGAGGAAATTCACCCCTCCACTTT
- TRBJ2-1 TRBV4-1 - CASSPPAQNEQFF TGCGCCAGCAGCCCCCCCGCCCAGAATGAGCAGTTCTTC
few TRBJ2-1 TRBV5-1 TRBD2 CASSPSGGTAGEQFF TGCGCCAGCAGCCCAAGCGGGGGGACAGCTGGTGAGCAGTTCTTC
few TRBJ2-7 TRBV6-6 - CASSPHPEGSAEQYF TGTGCCAGCAGCCCCCACCCGGAGGGTTCCGCCGAGCAGTACTTC
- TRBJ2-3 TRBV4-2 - CASSQGRGPAMETDTQYF TGTGCCAGCAGCCAAGGCCGTGGTCCAGCGATGGAGACAGATACGCAGTATTTT
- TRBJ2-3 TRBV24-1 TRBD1 CATSDLTGATTDTQYF TGTGCCACCAGTGATCTTACAGGGGCGACCACAGATACGCAGTATTTT